What follows are 8 T cell receptor beta chains derived from one specimen sequenced in a study of T cells in localized non-small cell lung cancer. Produced via immunoSEQ multiplex PCR; TCRdb's table is partial and in-frame only. The data show about 40,000 clones, 80% to 85% seen once. Sequencing was performed on peripheral blood mononuclear cells, taken before any cancer treatment. These receptors were taken from a male donor aged 60 or over with stage II lung adenocarcinoma.

The CDR3 DNA reads as TGTGCCAGCAGCCCCCGGACTAGCGGGGGTTACAATGAGCAGTTCTTC. Its protein product is CASSPRTSGGYNEQFF. V gene TRBV7-6 combines with J gene TRBJ2-1, with 13 bases that match TRBD2. V was pared by 5 bases and J by 4 bases, with 5 bases of the junction left unmatched. This CDR3 is 16 amino acids long. In germline, CDR1 is SGHVS, CDR2 FNYEAQ.

The rearrangement uses TRBV5-6 and TRBJ2-5; 9 bases are shared with TRBD1. CDR1 and CDR2 (germline): SGHDT, YYEEEE. V shed 3 bases and J 3 bases; nucleotides not matched to a gene: 6. The CDR3 runs 15 residues. The CDR3 region has the DNA TGTGCCAGCAGCTCCCCCGGACAGGGGAAAGAGACCCAGTACTTC. Translated, it gives CASSSPGQGKETQYF.

This clone occurred once. This chain connects TRBV16 to TRBJ1-1; D is unclear. Between the trimmed V and J ends, which lost 0 bases and 1 base, there was a span of 9 bases. The CDR3 extends over 15 amino acids. Germline values: CDR1 KGHSY, CDR2 FQNENV. The CDR3 bases are TGTGCCAGCAGCCAATCCTCTCGGAAGAACACTGAAGCTTTCTTT. Its translation: CASSQSSRKNTEAFF. The full variable domain, its missing parts supplied by reference TRBV16 and TRBJ1-1, is GEEVAQTPKHLVRGEGQKAKLYCAPIKGHSYVFWYQQVLKNEFKFLISFQNENVFDETGMPKERFSAKCLPNSPCSLEIQATKLEDSAVYFCASSQSSRKNTEAFFGQGTRLTVV.

This clone was detected only a few times. The J gene is TRBJ2-2, the V gene TRBV7-8, with D tentatively TRBD1 (6 bases). The V end lost 3 bases, the J end lost 0 bases, and 11 bases lay between the germline ends. The CDR3 length is 16 residues. Germline CDR1 is SGHVS and CDR2 is FQNEAQ. The CDR3 DNA sequence: TGTGCCAGCAGCTTTGCCGGGACAACGAACACCGGGGAGCTGTTTTTT. Its translation is CASSFAGTTNTGELFF.

The chain couples TRBV7-2 to TRBJ1-1; D may be TRBD1 (5 bases). The CDR3 consists of 15 residues. Trimming removed 3 bases from V and 3 bases from J, with 14 bases in between. Germline V gives CDR1 SGHTA, CDR2 FQGNSA. The CDR3 DNA sequence: TGTGCCAGCAGCTTTTATACGATGGGGGACACTGAAGCTTTCTTT. The encoded protein is CASSFYTMGDTEAFF.

The rearrangement uses TRBV5-1 and TRBJ2-1; TRBD2 is a possible D gene (6 bases). There are 14 residues in the CDR3. Trimming pared 4 bases from V and 4 bases from J, leaving 12 bases between. Germline CDR1 SGHRS, CDR2 YFSETQ. The CDR3 sequence is CASSQGLLYNEQFF. DNA of the CDR3: TGCGCCAGCAGCCAGGGACTCCTGTACAATGAGCAGTTCTTC.

The chain recombines TRBV28 with TRBJ2-2; TRBD1 aligns across 9 bases. V was pared by 3 bases and J by 4 bases, with 9 bases of the junction left unmatched. CDR1 is MDHEN, CDR2 SYDVKM, per germline. The CDR3 runs to 17 residues. CDR3 loop: CASSLSGQGLVTGELFF. Written as DNA, the CDR3 is TGTGCCAGCAGTTTGTCGGGACAGGGCCTCGTCACCGGGGAGCTGTTTTTT.

This clone was found once. The chain employs TRBV5-1 and TRBJ1-2; possible D gene TRBD1, 6 bases. The CDR3 totals 15 residues. CDR1 SGHRS and CDR2 YFSETQ come from the germline V gene. Trimming removed 3 bases from V and 0 bases from J, with 12 bases in between. The CDR3 here is CASSSYRVSNYGYTF. As DNA, the CDR3 is TGCGCCAGCAGCTCGTACAGGGTATCTAACTATGGCTACACCTTC.